This is a list of T cell receptor beta chains from one sample in a study of regulatory T cells in long-lasting Graves disease. TCRdb re-derived calls from the multiplex PCR reads in MiXCR, one entry per CDR3 protein. Here the sample spans roughly 470,000 distinct CDR3 sequences, around 20% being singletons. Sequenced here: peripheral blood mononuclear cells (PBMCs), sampled when the disease was refractory, from a patient treated with antithyroid drugs. All receptors come from a female donor with Graves disease. Each CDR3 is given with its conserved first and last residue. A D gene is named only where the DNA matches it firmly. Clone size is given for some rows only: seen once, a few or many times, or a class if the clone is expanded.

D gene: -; J gene: TRBJ2-3; clone size: -; V gene: TRBV28; CDR3 protein: CASSYLTLGGTTETDTQYF; CDR3 DNA: TGTGCCAGCAGTTACCTAACTTTAGGGGGGACGACAGAAACAGATACGCAGTATTTT
D gene: -; J gene: TRBJ2-7; clone size: -; V gene: TRBV28; CDR3 protein: CASSFRGGDLLSREQYF; CDR3 DNA: TGTGCCAGCAGTTTTCGGGGTGGCGACCTCCTCTCCCGCGAGCAGTACTTC
D gene: -; J gene: TRBJ1-1; clone size: many; V gene: TRBV27; CDR3 protein: CASSLMGWNRPMNTEAFF; CDR3 DNA: TGTGCCAGCAGTTTAATGGGCTGGAACAGGCCCATGAACACTGAAGCTTTCTTT
D gene: -; J gene: TRBJ2-2; clone size: few; V gene: TRBV29-1; CDR3 protein: CSVLPGTNTGELFF; CDR3 DNA: TGCAGCGTCCTACCAGGAACAAACACCGGGGAGCTGTTTTTT
D gene: -; J gene: TRBJ2-3; clone size: -; V gene: TRBV12-3/TRBV12-4; CDR3 protein: CASMSTDTQYF; CDR3 DNA: TGTGCCAGCATGTCCACAGATACGCAGTATTTT
D gene: -; J gene: TRBJ2-5; clone size: many; V gene: TRBV20-1; CDR3 protein: CSASPTSWQETQYF; CDR3 DNA: TGCAGTGCTAGCCCCACCTCTTGGCAAGAGACCCAGTACTTC
D gene: -; J gene: TRBJ1-5; clone size: many; V gene: TRBV10-3; CDR3 protein: CAISESLNRGDQPQHF; CDR3 DNA: TGTGCCATCAGTGAGTCATTGAATCGCGGGGATCAGCCCCAGCATTTT
D gene: TRBD2; J gene: TRBJ2-7; clone size: many; V gene: TRBV29-1; CDR3 protein: CSVEEAGTYEQYF; CDR3 DNA: TGCAGCGTTGAGGAAGCGGGAACCTACGAGCAGTACTTC
D gene: -; J gene: TRBJ2-6; clone size: few; V gene: TRBV11-2; CDR3 protein: CASSSGRDSGANVLTF; CDR3 DNA: TGTGCCAGCAGCTCGGGCCGGGACTCTGGGGCCAACGTCCTGACTTTC
D gene: TRBD2; J gene: TRBJ2-1; clone size: -; V gene: TRBV25-1; CDR3 protein: CASRTSGRYNEQFF; CDR3 DNA: TGTGCCAGCAGGACTAGCGGGAGGTACAATGAGCAGTTCTTC
D gene: -; J gene: TRBJ2-2; clone size: many; V gene: TRBV7-3; CDR3 protein: CASSLPRDTANTGELFF; CDR3 DNA: TGTGCCAGCAGCTTGCCACGGGACACAGCGAACACCGGGGAGCTGTTTTTT
D gene: -; J gene: TRBJ1-1; clone size: many; V gene: TRBV7-8; CDR3 protein: CASSSDTVRKDTEAFF; CDR3 DNA: TGTGCCAGCAGCTCGGACACGGTTCGGAAAGACACTGAAGCTTTCTTT
D gene: -; J gene: TRBJ2-7; clone size: few; V gene: TRBV20-1; CDR3 protein: CSAPGDEQYF; CDR3 DNA: TGCAGTGCCCCTGGGGACGAGCAGTACTTC
D gene: -; J gene: TRBJ2-3; clone size: -; V gene: TRBV20-1; CDR3 protein: CSAKDINRGDTQYF; CDR3 DNA: TGCAGTGCTAAGGACATCAATAGGGGAGATACGCAGTATTTT
D gene: -; J gene: TRBJ2-2; clone size: -; V gene: TRBV9; CDR3 protein: CASSGQANTGELFF; CDR3 DNA: TGTGCCAGCAGCGGACAGGCGAACACCGGGGAGCTGTTTTTT
D gene: -; J gene: TRBJ2-2; clone size: few; V gene: TRBV19; CDR3 protein: CASSTGANTGELFF; CDR3 DNA: TGTGCCAGTAGTACAGGCGCGAACACCGGGGAGCTGTTTTTT
D gene: TRBD1; J gene: TRBJ1-2; clone size: -; V gene: TRBV4-2; CDR3 protein: CASSQADRGYGYTF; CDR3 DNA: TGTGCCAGCAGCCAGGCGGACAGGGGCTATGGCTACACCTTC
D gene: -; J gene: TRBJ2-4; clone size: many; V gene: TRBV28; CDR3 protein: CASSMTGVAKNIQYF; CDR3 DNA: TGTGCCAGTTCTATGACGGGGGTCGCAAAAAACATTCAGTACTTC
D gene: -; J gene: TRBJ2-7; clone size: many; V gene: TRBV25-1; CDR3 protein: CASSVTGLALDEQYF; CDR3 DNA: TGTGCCAGCAGTGTAACCGGGCTAGCGCTAGACGAGCAGTACTTC
D gene: -; J gene: TRBJ2-2; clone size: -; V gene: TRBV15; CDR3 protein: CATSSRQKRLGGQGNTGELFF; CDR3 DNA: TGTGCCACCAGCAGTCGCCAGAAAAGGCTTGGAGGCCAGGGGAACACCGGGGAGCTGTTTTTT
D gene: -; J gene: TRBJ1-1; clone size: few; V gene: TRBV3-1; CDR3 protein: CASSQGWEGRTEAFF; CDR3 DNA: TGTGCCAGCAGCCAAGGTTGGGAGGGGAGAACTGAAGCTTTCTTT
D gene: -; J gene: TRBJ2-7; clone size: few; V gene: TRBV6-1; CDR3 protein: CASSEAGGQDYEQYF; CDR3 DNA: TGTGCCAGCAGTGAAGCGGGAGGACAGGACTACGAGCAGTACTTC
D gene: TRBD2; J gene: TRBJ2-5; clone size: many; V gene: TRBV18; CDR3 protein: CASSPKTSGRLETQYF; CDR3 DNA: TGTGCCAGCTCACCCAAGACTAGCGGGAGGTTAGAGACCCAGTACTTC
D gene: -; J gene: TRBJ2-2; clone size: -; V gene: TRBV7-9; CDR3 protein: CASSSPPQELFF; CDR3 DNA: TGTGCCAGCAGCTCCCCTCCGCAGGAGCTGTTTTTT
D gene: -; J gene: TRBJ2-1; clone size: -; V gene: TRBV11-1; CDR3 protein: CATTNSGNEQFF; CDR3 DNA: TGTGCCACTACCAATTCGGGTAATGAGCAGTTCTTC
D gene: -; J gene: TRBJ2-7; clone size: many; V gene: TRBV11-2; CDR3 protein: CASSRIYPLYGQYF; CDR3 DNA: TGTGCCAGCAGCCGCATTTACCCCCTATACGGGCAGTACTTC
D gene: -; J gene: TRBJ1-5; clone size: -; V gene: TRBV6-1; CDR3 protein: CASSPWGLGQPQHF; CDR3 DNA: TGTGCCAGCAGCCCCTGGGGGTTGGGTCAGCCCCAGCATTTT
D gene: -; J gene: TRBJ2-7; clone size: many; V gene: TRBV6-2/TRBV6-3; CDR3 protein: CASSYPTQRAYEQYF; CDR3 DNA: TGTGCCAGCAGTTACCCTACCCAGCGAGCCTACGAGCAGTACTTC
D gene: -; J gene: TRBJ2-1; clone size: -; V gene: TRBV2; CDR3 protein: CASSASLGLDEQFF; CDR3 DNA: TGTGCCAGCAGTGCGTCGTTGGGTCTCGATGAGCAGTTCTTC
D gene: -; J gene: TRBJ1-2; clone size: many; V gene: TRBV28; CDR3 protein: CAILIWGTPRGGSYGYTF; CDR3 DNA: TGTGCCATCCTGATTTGGGGGACTCCGCGTGGGGGTAGCTATGGCTACACCTTC
D gene: -; J gene: TRBJ1-2; clone size: few; V gene: TRBV5-6; CDR3 protein: CASSRVGFSGYTF; CDR3 DNA: TGTGCCAGCAGCCGGGTGGGGTTTAGCGGCTACACCTTC
D gene: -; J gene: TRBJ1-5; clone size: many; V gene: TRBV20-1; CDR3 protein: CSARLQGGGQPQHF; CDR3 DNA: TGCAGTGCTAGACTACAGGGAGGAGGTCAGCCCCAGCATTTT
D gene: -; J gene: TRBJ1-4; clone size: many; V gene: TRBV15; CDR3 protein: CATSRGGVGGEKLFF; CDR3 DNA: TGTGCCACCAGCAGAGGGGGGGTTGGGGGCGAAAAACTGTTTTTT
D gene: TRBD2; J gene: TRBJ2-1; clone size: -; V gene: TRBV19; CDR3 protein: CASSSSFASGVSYNEQFF; CDR3 DNA: TGTGCCAGTAGTTCCTCTTTCGCCAGCGGGGTCTCCTACAATGAGCAGTTCTTC
D gene: TRBD2; J gene: TRBJ2-7; clone size: -; V gene: TRBV7-9; CDR3 protein: CASSSGSGSSYEQYF; CDR3 DNA: TGTGCCAGCAGCTCCGGTAGCGGGAGCTCCTACGAGCAGTACTTC
D gene: -; J gene: TRBJ1-4; clone size: many; V gene: TRBV5-6; CDR3 protein: CASSTLDDGHEKLFF; CDR3 DNA: TGTGCCAGCAGCACCTTAGACGACGGCCATGAAAAACTGTTTTTT
D gene: -; J gene: TRBJ2-1; clone size: few; V gene: TRBV5-6; CDR3 protein: CASSWSWINNEQFF; CDR3 DNA: TGTGCCAGCAGCTGGTCCTGGATCAACAATGAGCAGTTCTTC
D gene: -; J gene: TRBJ1-1; clone size: many; V gene: TRBV30; CDR3 protein: CAWSQQGTEAFF; CDR3 DNA: TGTGCCTGGAGCCAACAGGGCACTGAAGCTTTCTTT
D gene: -; J gene: TRBJ2-7; clone size: many; V gene: TRBV20-1; CDR3 protein: CSGFRGPEYEQYF; CDR3 DNA: TGCAGTGGGTTCAGGGGCCCCGAGTACGAGCAGTACTTC
D gene: -; J gene: TRBJ2-1; clone size: -; V gene: TRBV12-3/TRBV12-4; CDR3 protein: CASSLKGEQFF; CDR3 DNA: TGTGCCAGCAGCCTCAAAGGAGAGCAGTTCTTC
D gene: -; J gene: TRBJ2-2; clone size: -; V gene: TRBV30; CDR3 protein: CAWMEWPSSGELFF; CDR3 DNA: TGTGCCTGGATGGAGTGGCCATCTTCCGGGGAGCTGTTTTTT
D gene: TRBD1; J gene: TRBJ2-7; clone size: -; V gene: TRBV20-1; CDR3 protein: CSAQDRTSYEQYF; CDR3 DNA: TGCAGTGCTCAGGACAGGACTTCCTACGAGCAGTACTTC
D gene: TRBD1; J gene: TRBJ1-1; clone size: many; V gene: TRBV3-1; CDR3 protein: CASSQDYPGQMNTEAFF; CDR3 DNA: TGTGCCAGCAGCCAAGATTACCCGGGACAGATGAACACTGAAGCTTTCTTT
D gene: -; J gene: TRBJ2-1; clone size: few; V gene: TRBV19; CDR3 protein: CASSTSGAQQFF; CDR3 DNA: TGTGCCAGTAGTACATCCGGGGCCCAGCAGTTCTTC
D gene: -; J gene: TRBJ2-5; clone size: many; V gene: TRBV29-1; CDR3 protein: CSVDPSQVRPGETQYF; CDR3 DNA: TGCAGCGTTGATCCGAGTCAGGTCAGGCCTGGGGAGACCCAGTACTTC
D gene: TRBD1; J gene: TRBJ2-2; clone size: many; V gene: TRBV6-1; CDR3 protein: CASSIPGQGNTGELFF; CDR3 DNA: TGTGCCAGCAGTATACCGGGACAGGGGAACACCGGGGAGCTGTTTTTT
D gene: TRBD2; J gene: TRBJ2-7; clone size: many; V gene: TRBV28; CDR3 protein: CASRGGTSHEQYF; CDR3 DNA: TGTGCCAGCAGGGGGGGGACTAGCCATGAGCAGTACTTC
D gene: -; J gene: TRBJ1-1; clone size: many; V gene: TRBV29-1; CDR3 protein: CSVNGQGAMNTEAFF; CDR3 DNA: TGCAGCGTCAACGGGCAGGGAGCAATGAACACTGAAGCTTTCTTT
D gene: TRBD1; J gene: TRBJ1-4; clone size: -; V gene: TRBV4-1; CDR3 protein: CASSLRGQNEKLFF; CDR3 DNA: TGCGCCAGCAGCCTACGGGGACAGAATGAAAAACTGTTTTTT
D gene: -; J gene: TRBJ1-1; clone size: few; V gene: TRBV25-1; CDR3 protein: CASSEFVGTNTEAFF; CDR3 DNA: TGTGCCAGCAGTGAATTCGTCGGAACTAACACTGAAGCTTTCTTT
D gene: -; J gene: TRBJ1-5; clone size: -; V gene: TRBV3-1; CDR3 protein: CASSQDPGGAQHF; CDR3 DNA: TGTGCCAGCAGCCAAGATCCCGGGGGGGCCCAGCATTTT
D gene: TRBD1; J gene: TRBJ1-1; clone size: -; V gene: TRBV6-1; CDR3 protein: CASMLGTGRTKNTEAFF; CDR3 DNA: TGTGCCAGCATGCTCGGGACAGGCCGTACGAAGAACACTGAAGCTTTCTTT
D gene: -; J gene: TRBJ1-2; clone size: few; V gene: TRBV29-1; CDR3 protein: CSVPAGSYGYTF; CDR3 DNA: TGCAGCGTGCCAGCAGGTTCCTATGGCTACACCTTC
D gene: -; J gene: TRBJ1-5; clone size: many; V gene: TRBV6-1; CDR3 protein: CASRLFAGRNQPQHF; CDR3 DNA: TGTGCCAGCAGGTTATTCGCAGGGCGCAATCAGCCCCAGCATTTT
D gene: TRBD2; J gene: TRBJ2-1; clone size: -; V gene: TRBV20-1; CDR3 protein: CSARGLAPISYNEQFF; CDR3 DNA: TGCAGTGCTAGAGGACTAGCCCCGATATCCTACAATGAGCAGTTCTTC
D gene: -; J gene: TRBJ1-2; clone size: few; V gene: TRBV6-1; CDR3 protein: CASSRGLTF; CDR3 DNA: TGTGCCAGCAGTCGGGGGCTCACCTTC
D gene: -; J gene: TRBJ1-2; clone size: few; V gene: TRBV2; CDR3 protein: CASYGGHYGYTF; CDR3 DNA: TGTGCCAGCTACGGGGGGCACTATGGCTACACCTTC